This passage covers 4 T cell receptor beta chains from one sample sequenced in a study of blood T cell repertoires in COVID-19. Sequenced by immunoSEQ multiplex PCR; TCRdb stores in-frame clones only, minus some. This sample has fewer than 500,000 clones; 86% occur once, and the top ten carry 1.4%. The sample was peripheral blood. Every receptor here comes from a woman between 25 and 40 years old with active or convalescent COVID-19.

This clone has only a few counts. The chain has TRBV4-2 and TRBJ1-1; D not certain. The CDR3 has 13 residues. Trimming left V 8 bases short and J 1 base short, with 11 bases between. Germline CDR1 and CDR2: LGHNA and YNFKEQ. The CDR3 loop reads CASLGEGNTEAFF. In nucleotides, the CDR3 is TGTGCCAGCCTCGGGGAGGGGAACACTGAAGCTTTCTTT.

This clone appeared a few times. This chain uses TRBV2 with TRBJ1-2; D not resolved. CDR3 length: 10 amino acids. The ends were cut back, 6 bases at V and 6 bases at J, with 5 bases in the middle. The germline CDR1 and CDR2 sequences are SNHLY and FYNNEI. The CDR3 nucleotides are TGTGCCAGCAGCAACAATGGCTACACCTTC. Translation gives CASSNNGYTF. Looking up the rest from reference TRBV2 and TRBJ1-2 gives the full variable domain: EPEVTQTPSHQVTQMGQEVILRCVPISNHLYFYWYRQILGQKVEFLVSFYNNEISEKSEIFDDQFSVERPDGSNFTLKIRSTKLEDSAMYFCASSNNGYTFGSGTRLTVV.

The chain carries TRBV25-1 and TRBJ1-3, with 8 bases lining up with TRBD1. The CDR3 spans 13 residues. Looked up from germline, CDR1 is MGHDK and CDR2 is SYGVNS. V dropped 7 bases and J dropped 7; count of bases not matched to a gene: 6. The CDR3 nucleotides are TGTGCCAGCAAAGGACAGGGTGGGAACACCATATATTTT. Translating it yields CASKGQGGNTIYF.

The J gene is TRBJ1-2, the V gene TRBV6-5; D may be TRBD1 (5 bases). Trimming pared 5 bases from V and 2 bases from J, leaving 12 bases between. Per the germline V gene, CDR1 is MNHEY and CDR2 is SVGAGI. This CDR3 is built from 14 residues. The CDR3 bases are TGTGCCAGCAGTCGCCCAGGGCCAAACTATGGCTACACCTTC. Protein: CASSRPGPNYGYTF.